This T cell receptor beta chain was identified during a study of blood T cell repertoires in COVID-19. Whole-study context: Sites in the United States, Italy and Spain provided acute and convalescent COVID-19 samples. In each case, the material was cDNA or gDNA derived from T cells, B-cell-depleted T cells, or PBMCs.

In germline, CDR1 is MNHEY, CDR2 SVGAGI. Trimming stripped 8 bases from V and 2 bases from J, with 9 bases between. The CDR3 spans 12 residues. The Seattle site enrolled patients during active infection and followed them longitudinally. How the authors handled the data: The authors estimated nucleated cell counts from reference gene primer amplification. Libraries were prepared by immunoSEQ multiplex PCR; TCRdb keeps only in-frame clonotypes and omits some of them. V and J calls and clone size are as listed in that table; D and trimming were resolved from the DNA. The table records just over 150,000 clones, roughly 90% of them present only once.

The rearrangement uses TRBV6-5 and TRBJ1-2, with D possibly being TRBD1 (5 bases). The TCR sequence derives from a man aged 25-40 years with COVID-19, enrolled during active disease. The source material was peripheral blood. The CDR3 loop reads CASSNRNYGYTF. The CDR3 region has the DNA TGTGCCAGCTCCAACAGGAACTATGGCTACACCTTC.